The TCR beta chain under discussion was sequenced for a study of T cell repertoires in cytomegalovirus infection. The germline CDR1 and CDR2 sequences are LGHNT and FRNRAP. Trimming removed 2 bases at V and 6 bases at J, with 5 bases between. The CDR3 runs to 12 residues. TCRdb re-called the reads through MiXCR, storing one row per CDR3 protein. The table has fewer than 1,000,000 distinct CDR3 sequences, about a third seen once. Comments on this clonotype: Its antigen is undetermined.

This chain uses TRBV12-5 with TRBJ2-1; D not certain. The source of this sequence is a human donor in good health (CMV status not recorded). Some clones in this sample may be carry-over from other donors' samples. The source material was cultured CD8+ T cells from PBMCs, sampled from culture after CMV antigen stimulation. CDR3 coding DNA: TGTGCTAGTGGTTTGCCCGTCAATGAGCAGTTCTTC. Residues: CASGLPVNEQFF.